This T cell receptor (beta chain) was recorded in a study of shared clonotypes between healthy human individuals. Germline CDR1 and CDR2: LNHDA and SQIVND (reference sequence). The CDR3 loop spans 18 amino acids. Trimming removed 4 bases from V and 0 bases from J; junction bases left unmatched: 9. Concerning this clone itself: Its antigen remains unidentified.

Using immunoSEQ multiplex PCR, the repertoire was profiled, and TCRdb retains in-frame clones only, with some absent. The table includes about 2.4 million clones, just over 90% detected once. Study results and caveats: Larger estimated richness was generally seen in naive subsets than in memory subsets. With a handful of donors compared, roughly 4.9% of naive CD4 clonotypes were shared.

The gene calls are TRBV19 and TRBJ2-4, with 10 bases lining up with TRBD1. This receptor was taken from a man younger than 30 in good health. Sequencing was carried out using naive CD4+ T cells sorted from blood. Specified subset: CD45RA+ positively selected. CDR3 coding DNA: TGTGCCAGTAGTACTCCGGGACAGGGGACTTTAGCCAAAAACATTCAGTACTTC. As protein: CASSTPGQGTLAKNIQYF.